The 21 T cell receptor beta chains given below trace back to one sample, sequenced in a study of T cell clonotyping in hematopoietic cell transplantation. Assay: immunoSEQ multiplex PCR; the TCRdb copy retains only in-frame clones and omits some. The sample holds about 36,000 clones, roughly 88% seen once. Sample: peripheral blood mononuclear cells. The receptor set was obtained from a woman aged 40 to 50 in good health. Some clones in this sample may be carry-over from other donors' samples.

V and J are TRBV7-9 and TRBJ1-2; D gene ambiguous. The CDR3 has 13 amino acids. The germline V gene encodes CDR1 SEHNR and CDR2 FQNEAQ (reference sequence). Trimming stripped 0 bases from V and 5 bases from J, with 7 bases between. The CDR3 spells CASSLAPAYGYTF. CDR3 in DNA: TGTGCCAGCAGCTTAGCGCCTGCATATGGCTACACCTTC.

This sequence joins TRBV5-4 and TRBJ1-5; 9 bases are shared with TRBD1. V dropped 1 base and J dropped 4; count of bases not matched to a gene: 6. Germline CDR1 and CDR2: SGHNT and YYREEE (reference sequence). The CDR3 spans 16 residues. CDR3 amino acids: CASSLTGQGLNQPQHF. DNA for the CDR3: TGTGCCAGCAGCTTGACAGGACAGGGGTTAAATCAGCCCCAGCATTTT. Using reference TRBV5-4 and TRBJ1-5 for the parts outside the CDR3, the full variable domain is ETGVTQSPTHLIKTRGQQVTLRCSSQSGHNTVSWYQQALGQGPQFIFQYYREEENGRGNFPPRFSGLQFPNYSSELNVNALELDDSALYLCASSLTGQGLNQPQHFGDGTRLSIL.

The rearrangement joins TRBV7-3 to TRBJ1-3; no firm D call. The germline V gene has CDR1 SGHTA and CDR2 FQGTGA. CDR3 length: 15 residues. Trimming cost V 3 bases and J 0 bases, with 9 bases left between them. CDR3 in DNA: TGTGCCAGCAGCTTCGACGTCTACTCTGGAAACACCATATATTTT. Translated, it gives CASSFDVYSGNTIYF.

CDR3 protein: CASSRLREDYGYTF. The CDR3 nucleotides are TGTGCCAGCAGCCGCCTCAGGGAAGACTATGGCTACACCTTC. This sequence joins TRBV7-9 and TRBJ1-2; tentative D call: TRBD1 (5 bases). In germline, CDR1 is SEHNR, CDR2 FQNEAQ (reference sequence). CDR3 length: 14 amino acids. V dropped 5 bases and J dropped 3 bases, with 13 bases sitting between them.

This clone is a singleton in its sample. Here the CDR3 DNA reads TGCGCCGGGCGGAGGGGAGGCACCGGGGAGCTGTTTTTT. Translating gives CAGRRGGTGELFF. The V and J genes are TRBV5-1 and TRBJ2-2, with D maybe TRBD2 (6 bases). Trimming removed 10 bases from V and 4 bases from J, with 14 bases in between. The CDR3 consists of 13 residues. Germline V CDR1 and CDR2: SGHRS, YFSETQ.

This clone was seen only once. The rearrangement uses TRBV7-2 and TRBJ1-5; 9 nucleotides agree with TRBD1. V was pared by 5 bases and J by 7 bases, with 3 bases of the junction left unmatched. Germline V gives CDR1 SGHTA, CDR2 FQGNSA. The CDR3 consists of 13 residues. CDR3 sequence (DNA): TGTGCCAGCAGCGGGGACAGGGAACAGCCCCAGCATTTT. Encoded protein: CASSGDREQPQHF.

This clone was seen a handful of times. The chain links TRBV6-1 to TRBJ1-2; TRBD1 matches at 9 bases. V was clipped by 5 bases and J by 4 bases; unmatched bases: 5. The CDR3 is made up of 14 amino acids. Per germline, CDR1 MNHNS and CDR2 SASEGT. The CDR3 region is CASSLRDRAYGYTF. DNA of the CDR3: TGTGCCAGCAGTCTCCGGGACAGGGCCTATGGCTACACCTTC.

The chain is built from TRBV7-2 and TRBJ2-1; D uncertain. Germline assignment: CDR1 SGHTA and CDR2 FQGNSA. The CDR3 spans 14 residues. V was trimmed by 3 bases and J by 9 bases, leaving 15 bases between them. CDR3 region: CASSFATLRFEQFF. CDR3 in DNA: TGTGCCAGCAGCTTCGCCACTCTGCGTTTTGAGCAGTTCTTC. The full variable domain, with the rest looked up from reference TRBV7-2 and TRBJ2-1, is GAGVSQSPSNKVTEKGKDVELRCDPISGHTALYWYRQSLGQGLEFLIYFQGNSAPDKSGLPSDRFSAERTGGSVSTLTIQRTQQEDSAVYLCASSFATLRFEQFFGPGTRLTVL.

The chain couples TRBV7-2 to TRBJ2-6; no clear D gene. The germline CDR1 and CDR2 sequences are SGHTA and FQGNSA. The V gene lost 2 bases and the J gene lost 2 bases, with 7 bases spanning the gap. CDR3 size: 15 residues. The CDR3 coding sequence is TGTGCCAGCAGCTTAAGTCAGGCTGGGGCCAACGTCCTGACTTTC. It specifies CASSLSQAGANVLTF. The full variable domain, completed using reference TRBV7-2 and TRBJ2-6, is GAGVSQSPSNKVTEKGKDVELRCDPISGHTALYWYRQSLGQGLEFLIYFQGNSAPDKSGLPSDRFSAERTGGSVSTLTIQRTQQEDSAVYLCASSLSQAGANVLTFGAGSRLTVL.

The chain combines TRBV5-1 with TRBJ2-7, with TRBD1 identical over 8 bases. Germline CDR1 and CDR2: SGHRS and YFSETQ. The CDR3 loop spans 16 amino acids. J was trimmed by 2 bases and V by 2 bases; bases with no gene match: 9. The CDR3 region is CASSFGAGQGTYEQYF. The CDR3, as DNA: TGCGCCAGCAGCTTTGGGGCAGGACAGGGTACCTACGAGCAGTACTTC. The whole variable domain, filled in from reference TRBV5-1 and TRBJ2-7, reads KAGVTQTPRYLIKTRGQQVTLSCSPISGHRSVSWYQQTPGQGLQFLFEYFSETQRNKGNFPGRFSGRQFSNSRSEMNVSTLELGDSALYLCASSFGAGQGTYEQYFGPGTRLTVT.

The gene calls are TRBV19 and TRBJ2-7, with D possibly being TRBD1 (6 bases). Trimming shortened V by 2 bases and J by 8 bases, and 19 bases separated the two germline ends. Germline V gene lookup returns CDR1 LNHDA and CDR2 SQIVND (reference sequence). This CDR3 contains 15 residues. The CDR3 coding sequence is TGTGCCAGTAGTATAAATCGGGACACCCGACCCAAGCAGTACTTC. It is translated as CASSINRDTRPKQYF.

V and J are TRBV5-1 and TRBJ2-7, with a tentative D call TRBD1 (6 bases). This CDR3 is built from 14 residues. The V gene's germline CDR1 is SGHRS and CDR2 YFSETQ. V shed 4 bases and J shed 3 bases, with 14 bases lying between them. CDR3 DNA sequence: TGCGCCAGCAGCCAGAGGGAAGGGGGCTACGAGCAGTACTTC. Its translation is CASSQREGGYEQYF.

CDR3 DNA sequence: TGTGCCAGCACGGACAGGTTTGAAGCTTTCTTT. Encoded protein: CASTDRFEAFF. The chain has TRBV6-1 and TRBJ1-1; 7 bases line up with TRBD1. J gave up 7 bases and V 7 bases, and 3 bases lay outside the gene matches. The germline V gene has CDR1 MNHNS and CDR2 SASEGT. The CDR3 covers 11 residues.

The genes are TRBV2 and TRBJ1-4; TRBD1 might be the D (5 bases). Trimming stripped 1 base from V and 7 bases from J, with 13 bases between. Germline lookup yields CDR1 SNHLY and CDR2 FYNNEI. The CDR3 loop spans 15 amino acids. The CDR3 here is CASSEVTSGVEKLFF. The CDR3 DNA follows: TGTGCCAGCAGTGAAGTGACTTCGGGGGTTGAAAAACTGTTTTTT.

Only a few counts were recorded for this clone. V gene TRBV7-2 combines with J gene TRBJ2-3, with 9 bases identical to TRBD1. Germline V CDR1 and CDR2: SGHTA, FQGNSA. The CDR3 is 15 residues long. With V trimmed by 3 bases and J by 5 bases, 6 bases remained unmatched. The CDR3 loop reads CASSLGRGQGDTQYF. The CDR3 bases are TGTGCCAGCAGCTTGGGACGGGGACAGGGAGATACGCAGTATTTT.

The chain has TRBV7-8 and TRBJ2-5; perhaps TRBD1 as D (5 bases). Trimming left V 0 bases short and J 5 bases short, with 16 bases between. Per germline, CDR1 SGHVS and CDR2 FQNEAQ. This CDR3 is built from 16 residues. CDR3 region: CASSLARTLGQETQYF. DNA for the CDR3: TGTGCCAGCAGCTTAGCACGGACCCTGGGGCAGGAGACCCAGTACTTC.

The chain combines TRBV19 with TRBJ1-2; 7 bases match TRBD1. The length of the CDR3 is 13 residues. The V gene end was trimmed by 4 bases and the J gene end by 3 bases; junction bases not matched to a gene: 2. The germline gives CDR1 LNHDA, CDR2 SQIVND (reference sequence). CDR3 region: CASSTGTDYGYTF. In nucleotides, the CDR3 is TGTGCCAGTAGTACCGGGACAGACTATGGCTACACCTTC.

The J gene is TRBJ1-2, the V gene TRBV6-4, with 7 bases that match TRBD1. The CDR3 contains 13 residues. Germline CDR1 MRHNA, CDR2 SNTAGT. The junction had 6 bases not matched to a gene; V was cut back by 5 bases and J by 6 bases. The CDR3 sequence: CASSPTGTDGYTF. CDR3 coding DNA: TGTGCCAGCAGTCCGACAGGGACTGATGGCTACACCTTC.

This chain joins TRBV4-2 and TRBJ2-3, with TRBD2 matching over 10 bases. CDR1 LGHNA and CDR2 YNFKEQ come from the germline V gene. J was trimmed by 4 bases and V by 4 bases; bases with no gene match: 5. This CDR3 is 15 amino acids long. This CDR3 is CASSRTGTSADTQYF. In nucleotides, the CDR3 is TGTGCCAGCAGCCGGACCGGGACTAGCGCAGATACGCAGTATTTT.

This chain joins TRBV5-4 and TRBJ1-1, with 9 bases fitting TRBD1. The CDR3 is made up of 16 amino acids. V lost 4 bases to trimming and J lost 3 bases; unmatched junction nucleotides: 10. Germline lookup yields CDR1 SGHNT and CDR2 YYREEE (reference sequence). CDR3 residues: CASSPGQGGGDTEAFF. The CDR3 DNA reads as TGTGCCAGCAGCCCGGGACAGGGAGGGGGGGACACTGAAGCTTTCTTT.

This chain uses TRBV28 with TRBJ2-7; 9 bases are a match to TRBD1. With 6 bases clipped from V and 5 bases from J, the junction kept 11 bases outside the gene matches. The CDR3 spans 15 residues. Germline V gene data show CDR1 as MDHEN and CDR2 as SYDVKM. For the CDR3, the DNA is TGTGCCAGCAGCTTTCGACGGGACAGGGTACACGAGCAGTACTTC. Amino acid sequence: CASSFRRDRVHEQYF. Variable domain in full (rest from reference TRBV28 and TRBJ2-7): DVKVTQSSRYLVKRTGEKVFLECVQDMDHENMFWYRQDPGLGLRLIYFSYDVKMKEKGDIPEGYSVSREKKERFSLILESASTNQTSMYLCASSFRRDRVHEQYFGPGTRLTVT.